The 29 T cell receptor beta chains given below trace back to one sample, sequenced in a study of T cell responses to AZD1222 COVID-19 vaccine. The method was immunoSEQ multiplex PCR; TCRdb's version includes in-frame clones alone and lacks a portion of them. Of about 130,000 clones in the sample, roughly 85% were seen once. Sequenced here: peripheral blood, sampled on day 0 of AZD1222 vaccination. The receptors shown here come from an adult in good health.

The V call is TRBV6-5, the J call TRBJ1-1, with a weak D call TRBD1 (6 bases). Trimming cost V 6 bases and J 6 bases, with 20 bases left between them. Looked up from germline, CDR1 is MNHEY and CDR2 is SVGAGI. This CDR3 is 15 amino acids long. This CDR3 is CASRPQARRQAEAFF. In DNA form, the CDR3 reads TGTGCCAGCAGGCCTCAGGCTCGCCGACAGGCTGAAGCTTTCTTT.

Comments on this clone: The junction differs from germline at one of its ends, possibly a read error. The CDR3 DNA follows: TGCCCTGAGGGGGCAGGGGGCTGCAGTCAGCCCCAGCATTTT. Its translation: CPEGAGGCSQPQHF. This rearrangement joins TRBV6-4 to TRBJ1-5, with TRBD1 matching 8 bases. The CDR3 sequence is 14 residues long. The germline V gene encodes CDR1 MRHNA and CDR2 SNTAGT.

The chain uses TRBV11-2 and TRBJ2-3, with 7 bases that match TRBD1. Germline V gene data show CDR1 as SGHAT and CDR2 as FQNNGV. The CDR3 totals 14 residues. V lost 5 bases to trimming and J lost 0 bases; unmatched junction nucleotides: 2. The CDR3 loop is CASSLDRSTDTQYF. CDR3 nucleotides: TGTGCCAGCAGCCTGGACAGGAGCACAGATACGCAGTATTTT.

The rearrangement links TRBV6-4 to TRBJ1-2; D remains unclear. V was clipped by 0 bases and J by 5 bases, with 7 bases between them. Germline CDR1 MRHNA, CDR2 SNTAGT. The CDR3 sequence is 13 residues long. The DNA for the CDR3 is TGTGCCAGCAGTGACTCGACGCTTTATGGCTACACCTTC. Encoded protein: CASSDSTLYGYTF.

The chain uses TRBV30 and TRBJ1-5; maybe TRBD1 (5 bases). The length of the CDR3 is 14 residues. V was shortened by 0 bases and J by 8 bases, with 14 bases between the two germline ends. CDR1 is GTSNPN and CDR2 is SVGIG in the germline V gene (reference sequence). CDR3 bases: TGTGCCTGGAGTGTACCAGGGCGCGAGAAGCCCCAGCATTTT. It yields the protein CAWSVPGREKPQHF.

This clone was seen only once. The chain employs TRBV19 and TRBJ2-5, with no clear D. The CDR3 has 17 amino acids. V was clipped by 10 bases and J by 2 bases, with 26 bases between them. CDR1 is LNHDA and CDR2 is SQIVND in the germline V gene (reference sequence). CDR3 loop: CATSDWAQWALQETQYF. CDR3 coding DNA: TGTGCCACTTCTGATTGGGCTCAGTGGGCTTTACAAGAGACCCAGTACTTC.

The chain links TRBV6-4 to TRBJ2-1, with 8 nucleotides matching TRBD2. This CDR3 is built from 15 residues. CDR1 is MRHNA and CDR2 is SNTAGT in the germline V gene. The junction had 6 bases not matched to a gene; V was cut back by 2 bases and J by 6 bases. CDR3 residues: CASSDEAGGVNEQFF. DNA of the CDR3: TGTGCCAGCAGTGACGAGGCGGGGGGCGTCAATGAGCAGTTCTTC.

The genes are TRBV19 and TRBJ2-1, with TRBD1 matching 8 bases. This CDR3 is 13 amino acids long. Unmatched junction bases numbered 6, after V lost 9 bases and J lost 5 bases. Germline V gene data show CDR1 as LNHDA and CDR2 as SQIVND (reference sequence). DNA for the CDR3: TGTGCCAGCGCAACGACAGGGGACAATGAGCAGTTCTTC. Translating gives CASATTGDNEQFF.

The chain uses TRBV6-5 and TRBJ1-6, with TRBD1 matching over 12 bases. Germline V gene lookup returns CDR1 MNHEY and CDR2 SVGAGI. V shed 4 bases, J shed 7 bases, and the junction held 2 bases outside the gene matches. There are 15 residues in the CDR3. The CDR3 DNA follows: TGTGCCAGCAGTTCCGGGACAGGGGGCAATTCACCCCTCCACTTT. Its protein is CASSSGTGGNSPLHF.

The CDR3 here is CASSQGADQPQHF. CDR3 bases: TGTGCCAGTAGTCAGGGGGCAGATCAGCCCCAGCATTTT. The V gene is TRBV19, the J gene TRBJ1-5, with TRBD1 matching 8 bases. CDR1 is LNHDA, CDR2 SQIVND, per germline (reference sequence). The CDR3 extends over 13 amino acids. The junction had 2 bases not matched to a gene; V was cut back by 5 bases and J by 5 bases.

The gene calls are TRBV30 and TRBJ1-2, with 12 bases that match TRBD1. CDR3 length: 17 residues. Trimming at V came to 5 bases and at J to 4 bases, leaving 14 bases not matched to a gene. Germline CDR1 reads GTSNPN; CDR2 reads SVGIG (reference sequence). The CDR3 spells CAWAPGTGGSAGYGYTF. CDR3 DNA: TGTGCCTGGGCCCCCGGGACAGGGGGCAGTGCGGGCTATGGCTACACCTTC.

This CDR3 is CASSPIRASTDTQYF. The CDR3 DNA reads as TGTGCCAGCAGCCCTATTAGGGCTAGCACAGATACGCAGTATTTT. This chain joins TRBV11-2 and TRBJ2-3; D gene ambiguous. The V end was cut by 5 bases, the J end by 0 bases, with 12 bases between. The CDR3 contains 15 residues. Germline CDR1 reads SGHAT; CDR2 reads FQNNGV.

V and J are TRBV11-2 and TRBJ1-2; tentative D call: TRBD1 (5 bases). The CDR3 totals 12 residues. V gave up 5 bases and J gave up 7 bases, with 11 bases separating them. The germline V gene has CDR1 SGHAT and CDR2 FQNNGV. CDR3 sequence reads: CASSLTVIGYTF. CDR3 DNA: TGTGCCAGCAGCCTGACAGTAATTGGCTACACCTTC.

The rearrangement uses TRBV18 and TRBJ1-1; no reliable D call. CDR1 KGHSH and CDR2 LQKENI come from the germline V gene. The CDR3 is 13 residues long. V dropped 0 bases and J dropped 7 bases, with 9 bases sitting between them. DNA for the CDR3: TGTGCCAGCTCACCACCGTGGGCAGTTGAAGCTTTCTTT. It translates to CASSPPWAVEAFF.

The rearrangement links TRBV29-1 to TRBJ2-1; a weak D match, TRBD1 (5 bases). In germline, CDR1 is SQVTM, CDR2 ANQGSEA. The CDR3 spans 15 residues. The germline V and J ends were trimmed by 1 base and 4 bases, with 14 bases remaining between them. The CDR3 nucleotides read TGCAGCGTTGAAGGGGCCGAAGGGGCGTACAATGAGCAGTTCTTC. This translates into CSVEGAEGAYNEQFF.

The chain links TRBV20-1 to TRBJ1-4; D gene unclear. Germline V gene sequence: CDR1 DFQATT, CDR2 SNEGSKA (reference sequence). The V end was cut by 3 bases, the J end by 3 bases, with 11 bases between. The CDR3 sequence is 14 residues long. As DNA, the CDR3 is TGCAGTGCTAGTAACGGGAGTCCTAATGAAAAACTGTTTTTT. Translated: CSASNGSPNEKLFF.

The V gene is TRBV5-1, the J gene TRBJ2-3; D gene unclear. The V gene lost 0 bases and the J gene lost 0 bases, with 11 bases spanning the gap. Germline assignment: CDR1 SGHRS and CDR2 YFSETQ. The CDR3 consists of 16 residues. The CDR3 is CASSLGRNPSTDTQYF. The CDR3 DNA is TGCGCCAGCAGCTTGGGTCGGAATCCTAGCACAGATACGCAGTATTTT.

The rearrangement uses TRBV4-1 and TRBJ2-2, with D perhaps TRBD1 (5 bases). This CDR3 is 16 amino acids long. Per germline, CDR1 MGHRA and CDR2 YSYEKL. Trimming took 0 bases from V and 8 from J, leaving 16 bases between them. The CDR3 coding sequence is TGCGCCAGCAGCCAAGATCGTACAGGCGCCAGGGGGGAGCTGTTTTTT. Amino acids: CASSQDRTGARGELFF.

This clone was picked up one time. An end of the junction differs from the germline gene, which may be a read error. This chain joins TRBV14 and TRBJ2-1; tentatively, D is TRBD2 (5 bases). Per the germline V gene, CDR1 is SGHDN and CDR2 is FVKESK. The CDR3 loop spans 16 amino acids. This CDR3 is CASSQVGPSSHNEQFF. In DNA, the CDR3 is TGTGCCAGCAGCCAAGTTGGCCCTAGCTCCCACAATGAGCAGTTCTTC.

The chain joins TRBV14 to TRBJ2-5, with TRBD2 matching 11 bases. Germline CDR1 SGHDN, CDR2 FVKESK. Trimming cost V 1 base and J 1 base; bases outside gene matches: 5. The CDR3 runs to 17 residues. Here the CDR3 reads CASSQASSGRFQETQYF. The DNA of the CDR3 is TGTGCCAGCAGCCAAGCCTCTAGCGGGAGGTTCCAAGAGACCCAGTACTTC.

This clone has a single count. The chain uses TRBV7-9 and TRBJ2-1; D not resolved. The CDR3 is 11 amino acids. Trimming pared 1 base from V and 9 bases from J, leaving 4 bases between. The germline gives CDR1 SEHNR, CDR2 FQNEAQ (reference sequence). CDR3 nucleotides: TGTGCCAGCAGCTTAGGGGTTGAGCAGTTCTTC. Its translation: CASSLGVEQFF.

The chain recombines TRBV18 with TRBJ1-2, with TRBD1 identical over 8 bases. The CDR3 is made up of 15 amino acids. CDR1 is KGHSH and CDR2 is LQKENI in the germline V gene. The trim removed 2 bases at V and 4 bases at J, leaving 6 bases unmatched. The CDR3 DNA reads as TGTGCCAGCTCACCAGGACAGGGCCAGGGCTATGGCTACACCTTC. This gives the protein CASSPGQGQGYGYTF.

The gene calls are TRBV11-2 and TRBJ1-1; the match to TRBD1 covers 7 bases. Germline V gene sequence: CDR1 SGHAT, CDR2 FQNNGV. The V segment lost 5 bases and the J segment 2 bases; nucleotides outside the gene matches: 8. The CDR3 is 15 residues long. The CDR3 spells CASSATGTANTEAFF. Here the CDR3 DNA reads TGTGCCAGCAGCGCAACCGGGACAGCAAACACTGAAGCTTTCTTT.

This clone was recorded only once. This chain connects TRBV7-2 to TRBJ2-1, with D perhaps matching TRBD2 (6 bases). Germline V CDR1 and CDR2: SGHTA, FQGNSA. The CDR3 covers 15 residues. V was clipped by 1 base and J by 5 bases, with 12 bases between them. The CDR3 region is CASSLVIGGDNEQFF. The DNA of the CDR3 is TGTGCCAGCAGCTTAGTAATAGGAGGGGACAATGAGCAGTTCTTC.

The chain uses TRBV5-1 and TRBJ1-2, with 9 positions matching TRBD1. The J segment lost 7 bases and the V segment lost 0 bases, leaving 7 bases of the junction unmatched. The CDR3 has 15 amino acids. Germline-derived CDR1 and CDR2 are SGHRS and YFSETQ. The CDR3 protein is CASSLDRGLRPGYTF. The DNA for the CDR3 is TGCGCCAGCAGCTTGGACAGGGGGCTTAGACCTGGCTACACCTTC.

This clone is a singleton in its sample. This chain uses TRBV18 with TRBJ1-3; D unclear. V lost 3 bases and J lost 0, with 9 bases in between. Germline loops: CDR1 KGHSH, CDR2 LQKENI. The CDR3 is made up of 15 amino acids. The CDR3, as DNA: TGTGCCAGCTCACCTCAAGCCAACTCTGGAAACACCATATATTTT. Protein product: CASSPQANSGNTIYF.

The V gene is TRBV27, the J gene TRBJ2-7, with a tentative D call TRBD1 (5 bases). The CDR3 has 14 amino acids. Germline V gene lookup returns CDR1 MNHEY and CDR2 SMNVEV (reference sequence). The ends were cut back, 2 bases at V and 2 bases at J, with 10 bases in the middle. CDR3 protein: CASSLMTATYEQYF. The CDR3 nucleotides are TGTGCCAGCAGTTTAATGACAGCTACCTACGAGCAGTACTTC.

The CDR3 loop is CASRDRGSNEQFF. The CDR3, as DNA: TGTGCCAGCAGGGACAGGGGGTCCAATGAGCAGTTCTTC. The gene calls are TRBV28 and TRBJ2-1; 10 nucleotides align to TRBD1. V was pared by 6 bases and J by 6 bases, with 2 bases of the junction left unmatched. Per germline, CDR1 MDHEN and CDR2 SYDVKM. The CDR3 has 13 residues. The whole variable domain, remainder taken from reference TRBV28 and TRBJ2-1, is DVKVTQSSRYLVKRTGEKVFLECVQDMDHENMFWYRQDPGLGLRLIYFSYDVKMKEKGDIPEGYSVSREKKERFSLILESASTNQTSMYLCASRDRGSNEQFFGPGTRLTVL.

The chain has TRBV2 and TRBJ2-4; 14 bases line up with TRBD2. CDR3 length: 17 residues. Trimming at V came to 5 bases and at J to 6 bases, leaving 9 bases not matched to a gene. Germline V lookup: CDR1 SNHLY, CDR2 FYNNEI. CDR3 DNA: TGTGCCAGCAGTCTAGGACTAGCGGGAGGATCAGGAAACATTCAGTACTTC. This encodes CASSLGLAGGSGNIQYF.